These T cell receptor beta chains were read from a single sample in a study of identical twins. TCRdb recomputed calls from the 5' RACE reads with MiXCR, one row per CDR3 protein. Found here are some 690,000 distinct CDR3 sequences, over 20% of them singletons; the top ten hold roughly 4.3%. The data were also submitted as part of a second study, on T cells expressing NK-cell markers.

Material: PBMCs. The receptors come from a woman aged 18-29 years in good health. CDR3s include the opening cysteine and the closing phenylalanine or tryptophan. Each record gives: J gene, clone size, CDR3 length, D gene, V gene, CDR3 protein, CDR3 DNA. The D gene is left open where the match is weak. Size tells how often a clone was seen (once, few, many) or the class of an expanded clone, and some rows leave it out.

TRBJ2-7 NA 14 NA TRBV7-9 CASSLEHSPHEQYF TGTGCCAGCAGCTTAGAACACTCACCTCACGAGCAGTACTTC
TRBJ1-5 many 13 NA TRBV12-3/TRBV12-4 CASTSDYSQPQHF TGTGCCAGCACCTCGGATTACTCTCAGCCCCAGCATTTT
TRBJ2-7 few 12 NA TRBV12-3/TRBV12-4 CASGLTSYEQYF TGTGCCTCAGGGTTGACCTCCTACGAGCAGTACTTC
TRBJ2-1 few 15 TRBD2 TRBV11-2 CASSATSGVSNEQFF TGTGCCAGCAGCGCGACTAGCGGAGTTTCTAATGAGCAGTTCTTC
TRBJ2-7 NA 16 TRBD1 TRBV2 CASSATGQGARYEQYF TGTGCCAGCAGTGCGACGGGACAGGGGGCACGCTACGAGCAGTACTTC
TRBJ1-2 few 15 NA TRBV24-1 CATKSGPEGLYGYTF TGTGCCACCAAAAGCGGACCGGAGGGTCTATATGGCTACACCTTC
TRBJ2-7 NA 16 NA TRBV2 CASSEFFWAETYEQYF TGTGCCAGCAGTGAATTTTTTTGGGCGGAGACCTACGAGCAGTACTTC
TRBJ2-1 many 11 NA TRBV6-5 CASSYWNEQFF TGTGCCAGCAGTTACTGGAATGAGCAGTTCTTC
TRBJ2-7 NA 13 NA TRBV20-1 CSARDGGGDEQYF TGCAGTGCTAGAGACGGAGGGGGCGACGAGCAGTACTTC
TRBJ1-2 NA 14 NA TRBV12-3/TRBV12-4 CASRNWETGPGYTF TGTGCCAGCAGAAACTGGGAAACAGGGCCCGGCTACACCTTC
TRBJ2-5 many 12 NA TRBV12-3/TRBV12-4 CASSFRRETQYF TGTGCCAGCAGTTTCCGGCGGGAGACCCAGTACTTC
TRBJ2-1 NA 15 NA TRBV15 CATSTNRLLSNEQFF TGTGCCACCAGCACCAACAGGCTCCTTTCCAATGAGCAGTTCTTC
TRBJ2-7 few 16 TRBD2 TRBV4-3 CASSQDFSGGAYEQYF TGCGCCAGCAGCCAAGACTTTAGCGGGGGTGCCTACGAGCAGTACTTC
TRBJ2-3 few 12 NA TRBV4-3 CASSQAGRAQYF TGCGCCAGCAGCCAGGCGGGGCGGGCGCAGTATTTT
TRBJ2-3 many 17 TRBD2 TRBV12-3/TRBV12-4 CASSPHASGRAGDTQYF TGTGCCAGCAGTCCCCATGCTAGCGGGAGGGCCGGAGATACGCAGTATTTT
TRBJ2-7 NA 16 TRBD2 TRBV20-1 CSARGGLAGITYEQYF TGCAGTGCTAGAGGGGGACTAGCGGGTATAACCTACGAGCAGTACTTC
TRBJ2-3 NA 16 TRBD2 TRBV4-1 CASNEGRGTISDTQYF TGCGCCAGCAACGAAGGGCGGGGGACTATCAGTGATACGCAGTATTTT
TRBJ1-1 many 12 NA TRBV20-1 CSARDRVDEAFF TGCAGTGCTAGGGACAGAGTCGATGAAGCTTTCTTT
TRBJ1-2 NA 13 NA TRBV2 CASSGQKIYGYTF TGTGCCAGCAGTGGGCAGAAAATCTATGGCTACACCTTC
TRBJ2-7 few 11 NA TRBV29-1 CSVEDSLRPYF TGCAGCGTTGAAGATTCGTTACGTCCGTACTTC
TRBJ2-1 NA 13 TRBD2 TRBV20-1 CSAKAGGQAEQFF TGCAGTGCTAAAGCGGGAGGCCAGGCTGAGCAGTTCTTC
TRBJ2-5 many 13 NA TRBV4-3 CASSRGEKETQYF TGCGCCAGCAGCCGGGGGGAGAAAGAGACCCAGTACTTC
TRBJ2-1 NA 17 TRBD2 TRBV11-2 CASSLETSGGPYNEQFF TGTGCCAGCAGCTTAGAGACTAGCGGGGGACCATACAATGAGCAGTTCTTC
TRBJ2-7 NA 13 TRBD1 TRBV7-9 CASSTTTGLKQYF TGTGCCAGCAGCACGACGACAGGGTTAAAGCAGTACTTC
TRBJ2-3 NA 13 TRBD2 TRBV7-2 CASAGLAEDTQYF TGTGCCAGCGCCGGTCTAGCGGAAGATACGCAGTATTTT
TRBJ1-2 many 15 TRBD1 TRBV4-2 CASSQPGQADYGYTF TGTGCCAGCAGCCAACCTGGACAGGCCGACTATGGCTACACCTTC
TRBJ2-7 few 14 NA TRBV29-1 CSVEDPGRTYEQYF TGCAGCGTTGAAGATCCCGGCAGAACCTACGAGCAGTACTTC
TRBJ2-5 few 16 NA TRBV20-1 CSARAIGLPHQETQYF TGCAGTGCTAGAGCGATCGGTCTCCCCCACCAAGAGACCCAGTACTTC
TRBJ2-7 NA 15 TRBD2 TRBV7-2 CASSPNSGPGGEQYF TGTGCCAGCAGCCCCAATTCAGGGCCGGGGGGGGAGCAGTACTTC
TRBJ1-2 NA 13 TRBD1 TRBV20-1 CSARETGGGGYTF TGCAGTGCTAGAGAGACAGGGGGAGGTGGCTACACCTTC
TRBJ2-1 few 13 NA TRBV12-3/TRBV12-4 CASSSLLFGEQFF TGTGCCAGCAGTTCACTATTATTTGGCGAGCAGTTCTTC
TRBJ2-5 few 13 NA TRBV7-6 CASSFQDGETQYF TGTGCCAGCAGCTTCCAGGACGGGGAGACCCAGTACTTC
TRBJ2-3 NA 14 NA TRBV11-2 CASSLLGAPDTQYF TGTGCCAGCAGCTTATTGGGAGCCCCAGATACGCAGTATTTT
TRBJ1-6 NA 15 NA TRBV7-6 CASSLLPEENSPLHF TGTGCCAGCAGCTTACTGCCCGAGGAAAATTCACCCCTCCACTTT
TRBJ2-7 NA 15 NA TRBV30 CACLGRGSTAYEQYF TGTGCCTGCCTAGGTAGGGGATCCACGGCCTACGAGCAGTACTTC
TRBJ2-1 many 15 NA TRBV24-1 CATSDSAGGHNEQFF TGTGCCACCAGTGATTCGGCAGGGGGGCACAATGAGCAGTTCTTC
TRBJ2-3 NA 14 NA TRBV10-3 CAIRPRGSTDTQYF TGTGCCATCAGGCCAAGGGGGAGCACAGATACGCAGTATTTT
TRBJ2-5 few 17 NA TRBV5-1 CASSLGMVRRREETQYF TGCGCCAGCAGCTTGGGTATGGTCCGACGGCGAGAAGAGACCCAGTACTTC
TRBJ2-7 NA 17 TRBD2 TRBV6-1 CASLTTRAGVGSYEQYF TGTGCCAGCTTAACAACCAGAGCGGGGGTGGGATCCTACGAGCAGTACTTC
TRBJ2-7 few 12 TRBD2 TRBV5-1 CASSWAGDEQYF TGCGCCAGCAGTTGGGCGGGAGACGAGCAGTACTTC
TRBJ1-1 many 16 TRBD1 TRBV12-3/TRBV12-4 CAITGTAHGRDTEAFF TGTGCCATTACCGGGACAGCCCATGGGAGAGACACTGAAGCTTTCTTT
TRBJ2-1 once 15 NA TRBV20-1 CSARVGPSSYNKQFF TGCAGTGCTAGAGTAGGGCCGAGCTCCTACAATAAGCAGTTCTTC
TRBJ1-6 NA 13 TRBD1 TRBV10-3 CATGGTANSPLHF TGTGCCACTGGCGGGACAGCGAATTCACCCCTCCACTTT
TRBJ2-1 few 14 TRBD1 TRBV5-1 CASSLGTGRSEQFF TGCGCCAGCAGCTTGGGGACAGGGAGAAGTGAGCAGTTCTTC
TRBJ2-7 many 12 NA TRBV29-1 CSVGVSSYEQYF TGCAGCGTTGGCGTCAGTTCCTACGAGCAGTACTTC
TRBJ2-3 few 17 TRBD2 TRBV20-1 CSARGLAGAQSTDTQYF TGCAGTGCTAGGGGATTAGCGGGGGCCCAATCCACAGATACGCAGTATTTT
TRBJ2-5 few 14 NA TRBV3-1 CASSRRDYQETQYF TGTGCCAGCAGCCGCCGGGACTACCAAGAGACCCAGTACTTC
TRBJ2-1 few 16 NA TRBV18 CASSPPIGGSYNEQFF TGTGCCAGCTCACCACCGATCGGCGGCTCCTACAATGAGCAGTTCTTC
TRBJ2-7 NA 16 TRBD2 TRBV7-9 CASSPRLAGGKHEQYF TGTGCCAGCAGCCCAAGACTAGCGGGAGGTAAACACGAGCAGTACTTC
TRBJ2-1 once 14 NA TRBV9 CASSVAPLPNEQFF TGTGCCAGCAGCGTAGCACCTCTTCCCAATGAGCAGTTCTTC
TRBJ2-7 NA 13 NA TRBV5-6 CASSLDDRREQYF TGTGCCAGCAGCTTGGACGATCGGCGGGAGCAGTACTTC
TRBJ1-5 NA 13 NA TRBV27 CASSFLANQPQHF TGTGCCAGCAGTTTCCTAGCCAATCAGCCCCAGCATTTT